This entry lists 9 T cell receptor beta chains sequenced from one sample in a study of early T cells in non-severe SARS-CoV-2 infection. In TCRdb, the 5' RACE reads were re-called with MiXCR into one record per CDR3 protein. The sample carries more than 55,000 distinct CDR3 sequences, about 13% recorded once. Sequenced here: whole blood, sampled at baseline. Receptors were obtained from an adult who was a healthcare worker with PCR-confirmed SARS-CoV-2 infection or an uninfected control (not recorded which).

V and J are TRBV5-5 and TRBJ2-5; TRBD1 or TRBD2 may be the D gene (5 bases each). CDR3 length: 16 residues. The V and J ends lost 1 base and 1 base respectively, with 14 bases between them. Germline CDR1 is SGHKS and CDR2 is YYEKEE (reference sequence). The CDR3 coding sequence is TGTGCCAGCAGCTTGACGACGAGAGGGGTCCAAGAGACCCAGTACTTC. Translation gives CASSLTTRGVQETQYF. The full variable domain, completed using reference TRBV5-5 and TRBJ2-5, is DAGVTQSPTHLIKTRGQQVTLRCSPISGHKSVSWYQQVLGQGPQFIFQYYEKEERGRGNFPDRFSARQFPNYSSELNVNALLLGDSALYLCASSLTTRGVQETQYFGPGTRLLVL.

CDR3 in DNA: TGTGCCAGCAGTGGGACAGAGAACACTGAAGCTTTCTTT. Its translation: CASSGTENTEAFF. The genes are TRBV6-2 or TRBV6-3 and TRBJ1-1, with TRBD1 matching over 7 bases. Germline assignment: CDR1 MNHEY and CDR2 SVGEGT. The V gene end was trimmed by 5 bases and the J gene end by 1 base; junction bases not matched to a gene: 1. The CDR3 is 13 residues long.

This clonotype was recorded a few times. This chain joins TRBV27 and TRBJ1-2; D is undetermined. Between the trimmed V and J ends, which lost 3 bases and 0 bases, there was a span of 8 bases. The CDR3 length is 14 residues. Germline values: CDR1 MNHEY, CDR2 SMNVEV (reference sequence). CDR3 in DNA: TGTGCCAGCAGTTTTTTGGGTACTAACTATGGCTACACCTTC. Protein product: CASSFLGTNYGYTF.

This clonotype has a count of ten or more. The chain is built from TRBV7-8 and TRBJ2-7, with 7 bases identical to TRBD1. Losses at the gene ends were 4 bases for V and 1 base for J; bases not matched to a gene: 1. The germline CDR1 and CDR2 sequences are SGHVS and FQNEAQ. The CDR3 sequence is 13 residues long. The CDR3 DNA follows: TGTGCCAGCAGCTGGGGACAGTCCTACGAGCAGTACTTC. It translates to CASSWGQSYEQYF.

The rearrangement uses TRBV5-1 and TRBJ2-7; 9 positions match TRBD2. The CDR3 loop spans 14 amino acids. After removal of 0 bases from V and 9 bases from J, the junction contained 7 bases not matched to a gene. Germline values: CDR1 SGHRS, CDR2 YFSETQ. CDR3 in amino acids: CASSLDGSGGPQYF. The DNA of the CDR3 is TGCGCCAGCAGCTTGGATGGTAGCGGGGGACCGCAGTACTTC.

This clonotype was counted only a few times. CDR3 in amino acids: CASSLNGRRGKEKLFF. CDR3 DNA sequence: TGTGCCAGCAGCTTGAATGGGCGCAGGGGGAAGGAAAAACTGTTTTTT. The rearrangement links TRBV5-6 to TRBJ1-4; 7 nucleotides align to TRBD1. Germline CDR1 reads SGHDT; CDR2 reads YYEEEE. Germline trimming cut 1 base from V and 8 bases from J; bases unmatched to any gene: 11. The CDR3 covers 16 residues.

As DNA, the CDR3 is TGTGCCAGCAGGAGACAAGGCATGAACACTGAAGCTTTCTTT. This encodes CASRRQGMNTEAFF. V is TRBV12-3 or TRBV12-4 and J is TRBJ1-1; D remains ambiguous. Trimming removed 6 bases at V and 0 bases at J, with 11 bases between. There are 14 residues in the CDR3.

This chain uses TRBV7-9 with TRBJ2-7; 9 bases are a match to TRBD1. The CDR3 is 14 residues long. Germline V gene data show CDR1 as SEHNR and CDR2 as FQNEAQ (reference sequence). Unmatched junction bases numbered 6, after V lost 4 bases and J lost 5 bases. In DNA form, the CDR3 reads TGTGCCAGCAGCTCCCGGACAGGGGAAGACGAGCAGTACTTC. Amino acids: CASSSRTGEDEQYF.

Judged by abundance, this clonotype is medium-sized. This chain uses TRBV12-3 or TRBV12-4 with TRBJ2-3, with unresolved D. The CDR3 covers 14 residues. Trimming removed 5 bases at V and 7 bases at J, with 16 bases between. The CDR3 spells CASSRAASINTQYF. DNA for the CDR3: TGTGCCAGCAGTCGCGCTGCATCCATCAATACGCAGTATTTT.